This T cell receptor beta chain originates from a study of molecular identifiers for immune sequencing clone quantification. Overall study results and limits: The share of molecules held by clones above 20 RNA copies was over 99% in effector cells and under 1% in naive cells.

The germline V gene encodes CDR1 SGHDN and CDR2 FVKESK. The CDR3 extends over 15 amino acids. Each library that profiled naive CD8 cells came from around 20,000 to 1,000,000 sorted cells with 10%, 30% or 50% RNA. Sorted naive CD8 T cells were those defined as CD8+CD4-CCR7+CD45RA+. On this clonotype itself: The antigen is unknown. This sequence may be a read error, since a much larger clone differs from it by one base.

Previously described methods and listed TCR primers produced bulk TCR libraries. MiXCR was run by TCRdb on the PCR reads, yielding one entry per CDR3 protein. The profile covers hundreds of thousands of distinct CDR3 sequences, with 25% appearing a single time and 0.75% to 0.8% taken by the ten largest. The clonotype originates from a human donor in good health. Some libraries in this study had Jurkat cell RNA spiked in. The chain links TRBV14 to TRBJ2-1, with 9 bases identical to TRBD2. The sequenced sample was naive CD8+ T cells from blood, with Jurkat cell RNA spiked in. This sample's subset: FACS-sorted CD8+CD4-CCR7+CD45RA+ naive T cells. Here the CDR3 reads CASSPLAGGPNGQFF. CDR3 coding DNA: TGTGCCAGCAGCCCCCTGGCGGGAGGGCCGAATGGGCAGTTCTTC. Looking up the rest from reference TRBV14 and TRBJ2-1 gives the full variable domain: EAGVTQFPSHSVIEKGQTVTLRCDPISGHDNLYWYRRVMGKEIKFLLHFVKESKQDESGMPNNRFLAERTGGTYSTLKVQPAELEDSGVYFCASSPLAGGPNGQFFGPGTRLTVL.